Each of the 22 T cell receptor beta chains below was sequenced from the same sample in a study of blood T cell repertoires in COVID-19. The repertoire was sequenced with immunoSEQ multiplex PCR; TCRdb's copy has only in-frame clones and lacks some. The sample lists around 100,000 clones, approximately 89% seen once, with under 8% in the top ten. Source material: peripheral blood. The receptors originated from a human donor with acute or convalescent COVID-19. The donor label of this sample is uncertain.

V and J are TRBV5-1 and TRBJ2-1; 7 bases map to TRBD2. This CDR3 spans 14 amino acids. CDR1 SGHRS and CDR2 YFSETQ come from the germline V gene. The V gene end was trimmed by 6 bases and the J gene end by 8 bases; junction bases not matched to a gene: 11. Here the CDR3 reads CASKSGDNGHEQFF. DNA for the CDR3: TGCGCCAGCAAAAGCGGGGATAACGGACATGAGCAGTTCTTC.

The CDR3 is CASSKATVRLNQPQHF. CDR3 in DNA: TGTGCCAGCAGCAAAGCTACGGTGCGACTCAATCAGCCCCAGCATTTT. This rearrangement joins TRBV21-1 to TRBJ1-5. TRBV21-1 is a documented pseudogene. The CDR3 consists of 16 residues.

The chain carries TRBV30 and TRBJ2-7, with D hard to call. With 2 bases removed from V and 7 bases from J, the gap between germline ends came to 12 bases. CDR3 length: 12 amino acids. Germline CDR1 reads GTSNPN; CDR2 reads SVGIG (reference sequence). CDR3 sequence (DNA): TGTGCCTGGAGTCCCACTCCTGTAGAGCAGTACTTC. Translation: CAWSPTPVEQYF.

This chain links TRBV5-1 with TRBJ1-4; D perhaps matches TRBD1 (6 bases). CDR3 size: 14 residues. With 3 bases removed from V and 8 bases from J, the gap between germline ends came to 14 bases. Looked up from germline, CDR1 is SGHRS and CDR2 is YFSETQ. CDR3 protein: CASSSRDMGEKLFF. The CDR3 region has the DNA TGCGCCAGCAGCTCCCGGGACATGGGAGAAAAACTGTTTTTT.

CDR3 protein: CASSRQGGVDSPLHF. Here the CDR3 DNA reads TGTGCCAGCAGCAGACAGGGGGGGGTTGATTCACCCCTCCACTTT. This chain links TRBV3-1 (or the pseudogene TRBV3-2) with TRBJ1-6, with 9 bases that match TRBD1. The CDR3 loop spans 15 amino acids. V shed 5 bases and J 8 bases; nucleotides not matched to a gene: 7. CDR1 is LGHDT and CDR2 is YNNKEL in the germline V gene (reference sequence).

The CDR3 DNA is TGTGCCAGCAGCGAAAGGGGGGGTTATGGCTACACCTTC. It codes for CASSERGGYGYTF. The genes are TRBV7-2 and TRBJ1-2; weak D call: TRBD1 (6 bases). CDR1 is SGHTA and CDR2 is FQGNSA in the germline V gene. The CDR3 spans 13 residues. V was shortened by 5 bases and J by 5 bases, with 12 bases between the two germline ends.

The chain combines TRBV10-3 with TRBJ2-5, with a possible D match to TRBD1 (5 bases). Germline V gives CDR1 ENHRY, CDR2 SYGVKD. Trimming stripped 6 bases from V and 4 bases from J, with 12 bases between. The CDR3 contains 13 residues. The CDR3 is CAIRVGPGETQYF. CDR3 coding DNA: TGTGCCATCAGGGTGGGGCCTGGAGAGACCCAGTACTTC.

This chain connects TRBV5-1 to TRBJ1-1; 8 bases line up with TRBD1. This CDR3 comprises 15 residues. V was pared by 4 bases and J by 1 base, with 6 bases of the junction left unmatched. Germline V gene lookup returns CDR1 SGHRS and CDR2 YFSETQ. As DNA, the CDR3 is TGCGCCAGCAGCGCGGGGACAGGCGCGAACACTGAAGCTTTCTTT. Translation gives CASSAGTGANTEAFF.

In DNA form, the CDR3 reads TGCGCCAGCAGCTTGAGTTCGGACACTGAAGCTTTCTTT. Translation: CASSLSSDTEAFF. This rearrangement joins TRBV5-1 to TRBJ1-1; D remains unclear. Per the germline V gene, CDR1 is SGHRS and CDR2 is YFSETQ. Trimming shortened V by 1 base and J by 3 bases, and 7 bases separated the two germline ends. CDR3 size: 13 residues.

The CDR3 spells CASSRRGYEQYF. DNA for the CDR3: TGTGCCAGCAGTAGAAGGGGCTACGAGCAGTACTTC. The chain links TRBV6-5 to TRBJ2-7; a possible D gene is TRBD1 (5 bases). Germline V gives CDR1 MNHEY, CDR2 SVGAGI. V was trimmed by 5 bases and J by 3 bases, leaving 8 bases between them. The CDR3 covers 12 residues.

The rearrangement joins TRBV3-1 (or the pseudogene TRBV3-2) to TRBJ2-2, with TRBD1 as a possible D gene (6 bases). Trimming cost V 1 base and J 9 bases, with 12 bases left between them. The germline gives CDR1 LGHDT, CDR2 YNNKEL (reference sequence). CDR3 size: 14 residues. In DNA, the CDR3 is TGTGCCAGCAGCCAAGCGGGACACGAAAGGGAGCTGTTTTTT. It codes for CASSQAGHERELFF.

The chain couples TRBV5-6 to TRBJ1-1; the D is unclear. Germline CDR1 reads SGHDT; CDR2 reads YYEEEE. The V end lost 5 bases, the J end lost 0 bases, and 23 bases lay between the germline ends. The CDR3 consists of 18 residues. The DNA for the CDR3 is TGTGCCAGCAGTCGGGGTAACCTGGGCAGGACCTTGAACACTGAAGCTTTCTTT. Its protein is CASSRGNLGRTLNTEAFF.

The genes are TRBV4-2 and TRBJ1-2; a possible D gene is TRBD1 (6 bases). Germline V gene sequence: CDR1 LGHNA, CDR2 YNFKEQ. The CDR3 extends over 15 amino acids. V lost 0 bases and J 4 bases, leaving 12 bases between the germline ends. The chain's CDR3 is CASSQEKTGPYGYTF. The CDR3 coding sequence is TGTGCCAGCAGCCAAGAAAAAACAGGGCCCTATGGCTACACCTTC.

The J gene is TRBJ2-6, the V gene TRBV9, with 8 nucleotides matching TRBD2. With 4 bases clipped from V and 0 bases from J, the junction kept 9 bases outside the gene matches. CDR1 and CDR2 (germline): SGDLS, YYNGEE. CDR3 length equals 18 residues. CDR3 amino acids: CASSFTRGAYSGANVLTF. The CDR3, as DNA: TGTGCCAGCAGCTTCACGCGGGGGGCCTACTCTGGGGCCAACGTCCTGACTTTC.

The chain is built from TRBV5-4 and TRBJ1-6; D is possibly TRBD1 (6 bases). Deletions cut 3 bases from V and 9 bases from J, with 25 bases between. The CDR3 covers 18 residues. From germline, CDR1 is SGHNT and CDR2 YYREEE (reference sequence). As DNA, the CDR3 is TGTGCCAGCAGCTCCGCGACAGGCCTATTGGATTCTGGTTCACCCCTCCACTTT. This sequence encodes CASSSATGLLDSGSPLHF.

The chain links TRBV6-5 to TRBJ2-1, with D unresolved. CDR1 is MNHEY and CDR2 is SVGAGI in the germline V gene. There are 12 residues in the CDR3. Trimming cost V 2 bases and J 10 bases, with 9 bases left between them. The CDR3 sequence is CASSYLLVEQFF. DNA for the CDR3: TGTGCCAGCAGTTACCTTCTTGTAGAGCAGTTCTTC.

This chain links TRBV24-1 with TRBJ1-2, with D hard to call. The CDR3 sequence is 14 residues long. Looked up from germline, CDR1 is KGHDR and CDR2 is SFDVKD. Deletions cut 0 bases from V and 4 bases from J, with 8 bases between. The CDR3 region has the DNA TGTGCCACCAGTGATTTGAACAGTTTCTATGGCTACACCTTC. It yields the protein CATSDLNSFYGYTF.

The J gene is TRBJ1-4, the V gene TRBV6-2 or TRBV6-3, with D tentatively TRBD1 (6 bases). The germline gives CDR1 MNHEY, CDR2 SVGEGT. This CDR3 has 12 amino acids. V dropped 5 bases and J dropped 8 bases, with 9 bases sitting between them. In DNA, the CDR3 is TGTGCCAGCAGTACAGGGTACGAAAAACTGTTTTTT. It specifies CASSTGYEKLFF.

The rearrangement joins TRBV9 to TRBJ2-1, with TRBD1 as a possible D gene (6 bases). The germline CDR1 and CDR2 sequences are SGDLS and YYNGEE. This CDR3 is 16 amino acids long. Trimming removed 0 bases at V and 0 bases at J, with 10 bases between. For the CDR3, the DNA is TGTGCCAGCAGCGTAGAGGGGGAGAGCTCCTACAATGAGCAGTTCTTC. This gives the protein CASSVEGESSYNEQFF.

The sample holds a few counts of this clone. This rearrangement joins TRBV5-4 to TRBJ2-1, with D perhaps matching TRBD1 (5 bases). Trimming took off 4 bases at V and 1 base at J, with 12 bases between the two ends. This CDR3 comprises 15 residues. Germline CDR1 is SGHNT and CDR2 is YYREEE (reference sequence). In nucleotides, the CDR3 is TGTGCCAGCAGCCCAGGGTACTTGTCCTACAATGAGCAGTTCTTC. This sequence encodes CASSPGYLSYNEQFF.

CDR3 DNA sequence: TGTGCCAGCATAATAGCGGGGGGGCCAGGGGAGCAGTTCTTC. Its protein product is CASIIAGGPGEQFF. The chain links TRBV7-2 to TRBJ2-1, with 11 positions matching TRBD2. Germline-derived CDR1 and CDR2 are SGHTA and FQGNSA. This CDR3 region has 14 residues. With V trimmed by 7 bases and J by 10 bases, 9 bases remained unmatched. The whole variable domain, filled in from reference TRBV7-2 and TRBJ2-1, reads GAGVSQSPSNKVTEKGKDVELRCDPISGHTALYWYRQSLGQGLEFLIYFQGNSAPDKSGLPSDRFSAERTGGSVSTLTIQRTQQEDSAVYLCASIIAGGPGEQFFGPGTRLTVL.

The V call is TRBV3-1 (or the pseudogene TRBV3-2), the J call TRBJ1-3; D ambiguous. The CDR3 is made up of 14 amino acids. Germline V gives CDR1 LGHDT, CDR2 YNNKEL (reference sequence). Trimming took off 0 bases at V and 8 bases at J, with 11 bases between the two ends. The CDR3 bases are TGTGCCAGCAGCCAAGATACTTGGGGAGACACCATATATTTT. Its protein product is CASSQDTWGDTIYF.